The 29 T cell receptor beta chains below all came from one sample that was sequenced in a study of blood T cells in healthy people across ages. Sample-barcoded 5' priming and a J-beta primer mix drove a second PCR of about 7 to 12 cycles. TCRdb reprocessed the 5' RACE reads with MiXCR, giving one entry per CDR3 protein. The sample shows 710,000 or so distinct CDR3 sequences, approximately 21% of them seen only once. The sample taken for sequencing was blood. The receptor set was obtained from a man in his 70s in good health.

The chain joins TRBV7-2 to TRBJ1-2, with 9 nucleotides matching TRBD1. CDR1 and CDR2 (germline): SGHTA, FQGNSA. Germline trimming cut 5 bases from V and 8 bases from J; bases unmatched to any gene: 12. This CDR3 has 15 residues. The DNA of the CDR3 is TGTGCCAGCAGCCCCAACCCACAGGGGGCGGAGGGCTACACCTTC. Encoded protein: CASSPNPQGAEGYTF.

This chain links TRBV11-3 with TRBJ1-2; D not certain. V dropped 5 bases and J dropped 3 bases, with 13 bases sitting between them. CDR1 SGHNT and CDR2 YENEEA come from the germline V gene. The CDR3 has 14 residues. CDR3 in amino acids: CASSKGQPDYGYTF. CDR3 coding DNA: TGTGCCAGCAGCAAGGGCCAGCCTGACTATGGCTACACCTTC.

The chain combines TRBV20-1 with TRBJ2-3; 9 bases are a match to TRBD1. This CDR3 region has 15 residues. V shed 5 bases, J shed 3 bases, and the junction held 9 bases outside the gene matches. Germline V gene sequence: CDR1 DFQATT, CDR2 SNEGSKA (reference sequence). This chain's CDR3 is CSASLQGALTDTQYF. DNA for the CDR3: TGCAGTGCTTCCCTACAGGGGGCGTTGACAGATACGCAGTATTTT.

This clonotype was counted only a few times. The V and J genes are TRBV5-6 and TRBJ2-1; D remains unclear. V was pared by 0 bases and J by 6 bases, with 10 bases between. This CDR3 has 14 residues. The germline gives CDR1 SGHDT, CDR2 YYEEEE. The DNA for the CDR3 is TGTGCCAGCAGCTTGGGGACGACCTTCAATGAGCAGTTCTTC. Its translation: CASSLGTTFNEQFF.

CDR3 bases: TGCGCCAGCAGCTTGGCCATGGGAGGGCCCCCTGAAGCTTTCTTT. It translates to CASSLAMGGPPEAFF. The chain carries TRBV5-1 and TRBJ1-1; D gene ambiguous. This CDR3 comprises 15 residues. V shed 0 bases and J shed 6 bases, with 15 bases lying between them. Looked up from germline, CDR1 is SGHRS and CDR2 is YFSETQ.

Concerning this clonotype itself: At one boundary the junction diverges from the germline segment, which might be a read error. This rearrangement joins TRBV5-1 to TRBJ2-5, with no clear D. Germline values: CDR1 SGHRS, CDR2 YFSETQ. The CDR3 runs 11 residues. The CDR3 sequence: CASRYQETQCF. CDR3 nucleotide sequence: TGCGCCAGCAGATATCAAGAGACCCAGTGCTTC.

J is TRBJ2-7 and V is TRBV18; possibly TRBD2 for D (5 bases). The CDR3 is 16 residues long. The V end lost 6 bases, the J end lost 1 base, and 19 bases lay between the germline ends. From germline, CDR1 is KGHSH and CDR2 LQKENI. CDR3 in DNA: TGTGCCAGCTCGCCCTCAGGAAGGAGGTCATCCTACGAGCAGTACTTC. Translation: CASSPSGRRSSYEQYF.

This clonotype was recorded a few times. V usage is TRBV18 and J usage is TRBJ2-7; 7 bases line up with TRBD1. Per the germline V gene, CDR1 is KGHSH and CDR2 is LQKENI. The CDR3 contains 13 residues. V shed 9 bases and J 3 bases; nucleotides not matched to a gene: 8. The CDR3 loop reads CASSGQGDYEQYF. CDR3 DNA: TGTGCCAGTTCGGGGCAGGGGGACTACGAGCAGTACTTC.

The J gene is TRBJ1-1, the V gene TRBV7-2; no reliable D call. Germline V gives CDR1 SGHTA, CDR2 FQGNSA. The V gene lost 3 bases and the J gene lost 7 bases, with 12 bases spanning the gap. CDR3 length: 13 residues. The CDR3, as DNA: TGTGCCAGCAGCTTCGTTTTCAGTTTTGAAGCTTTCTTT. Protein product: CASSFVFSFEAFF.

This clonotype was observed a few times. The CDR3 DNA reads TGTGCCAGCAGCCCAACCGACTACAGAACCTACGAGCAGTACTTC. Its translation: CASSPTDYRTYEQYF. This chain joins TRBV7-2 and TRBJ2-7; a weak D match, TRBD2 (5 bases). The germline V gene has CDR1 SGHTA and CDR2 FQGNSA. The V end lost 5 bases, the J end lost 2 bases, and 16 bases lay between the germline ends. The CDR3 has 15 amino acids.

The rearrangement uses TRBV20-1 and TRBJ1-5; 8 bases agree with TRBD1. The CDR3 contains 14 residues. Losses at the gene ends were 6 bases for V and 6 bases for J; bases not matched to a gene: 10. Germline assignment: CDR1 DFQATT and CDR2 SNEGSKA (reference sequence). The CDR3: CSASDDRGFQPQHF. The CDR3 DNA reads TGCAGTGCCTCCGATGACAGGGGTTTTCAGCCCCAGCATTTT.

This clonotype showed up just a few times. An end of the junction differs from the germline gene, which may be a read error. The V and J genes are TRBV7-3 and TRBJ2-2; possibly TRBD2 for D (5 bases). CDR3 length equals 14 residues. Germline V lookup: CDR1 SGHTA, CDR2 FQGTGA. CDR3: CAGSLGAGSGELFF. Written as DNA, the CDR3 is TGTGCCGGCAGCTTGGGAGCTGGTAGCGGGGAGCTGTTTTTT.

This chain links TRBV29-1 with TRBJ1-3, with TRBD1 matching over 9 bases. The junction had 7 bases not matched to a gene; V was cut back by 3 bases and J by 7 bases. Germline CDR1 reads SQVTM; CDR2 reads ANQGSEA. The CDR3 extends over 14 amino acids. Here the CDR3 DNA reads TGCAGCGTTGAGTTACAGGGGGCGTTTAACACCATATATTTT. It codes for CSVELQGAFNTIYF.

This clonotype was counted a few times. The chain uses TRBV5-1 and TRBJ1-2; D unclear. The CDR3 consists of 15 residues. V was pared by 0 bases and J by 3 bases, with 12 bases between. Germline-derived CDR1 and CDR2 are SGHRS and YFSETQ. Here the CDR3 reads CASSLAEGPDYGYTF. In DNA, the CDR3 is TGCGCCAGCAGCTTGGCGGAGGGCCCTGACTATGGCTACACCTTC. The entire variable domain, with the rest obtained from reference TRBV5-1 and TRBJ1-2, is as follows: KAGVTQTPRYLIKTRGQQVTLSCSPISGHRSVSWYQQTPGQGLQFLFEYFSETQRNKGNFPGRFSGRQFSNSRSEMNVSTLELGDSALYLCASSLAEGPDYGYTFGSGTRLTVV.

The J gene is TRBJ2-3, the V gene TRBV3-1, with 7 bases matching TRBD2. The length of the CDR3 is 15 residues. Trimming removed 3 bases from V and 2 bases from J; junction bases left unmatched: 5. Germline CDR1 and CDR2: LGHDT and YNNKEL (reference sequence). CDR3 residues: CASSQAGVFTDTQYF. CDR3 bases: TGTGCCAGCAGCCAGGCGGGGGTTTTCACAGATACGCAGTATTTT.

This clonotype has just a few counts. The rearrangement uses TRBV25-1 and TRBJ2-5; 8 nucleotides line up with TRBD1. The assigned J gene may be wrong: the sequence end matches TRBJ2-7 better. CDR1 is MGHDK, CDR2 SYGVNS, per germline. The CDR3 loop spans 16 amino acids. CDR3: CASSDPRTGTSGEQYF. The CDR3 DNA reads as TGTGCCAGCAGTGACCCTAGGACAGGGACCTCCGGCGAGCAGTACTTC.

This clonotype showed up just a few times. Written as DNA, the CDR3 is TGCAGTGCTAGAGATGTGTCCTCCCCCAACTATGGCTACACCTTC. It yields the protein CSARDVSSPNYGYTF. The V gene is TRBV20-1, the J gene TRBJ1-2; D not resolved. The length of the CDR3 is 15 residues. V was trimmed by 0 bases and J by 2 bases, leaving 13 bases between them. Germline-derived CDR1 and CDR2 are DFQATT and SNEGSKA (reference sequence).

The chain links TRBV2 to TRBJ1-2; no firm D call. Trimming removed 3 bases from V and 13 bases from J, with 12 bases in between. This CDR3 region has 11 residues. Germline CDR1 reads SNHLY; CDR2 reads FYNNEI. This chain's CDR3 is CASSEEGQCTF. The CDR3 bases are TGTGCCAGCAGTGAGGAGGGCCAGTGCACCTTC.

As to this clonotype: A much larger clone differs by one base, so this may be a read error. V gene TRBV12-3 or TRBV12-4 combines with J gene TRBJ1-2; no definite D call. The CDR3 has 13 amino acids. The CDR3 coding sequence is TGTGCCGGCAGTTTGGCCGGAATTTATGGCTACACCTTC. Amino acids: CAGSLAGIYGYTF.

This sequence joins TRBV18 and TRBJ2-7; 9 nucleotides line up with TRBD1. The J call may be mistaken, given a closer DNA end match to TRBJ2-5. The CDR3 has 15 residues. Germline-derived CDR1 and CDR2 are KGHSH and LQKENI. The CDR3 DNA sequence: TGTGCCAGCTCACCACCTGGGACAGGGAGGGAGACCCAGTACTTC. Translating gives CASSPPGTGRETQYF.

This CDR3 reads CSVCVTVQETQYF. CDR3 sequence (DNA): TGCAGCGTTTGTGTGACAGTACAAGAGACCCAGTACTTC. This chain links TRBV29-1 with TRBJ2-5; D possibly corresponds to TRBD1 (5 bases). This CDR3 spans 13 amino acids. Germline CDR1 and CDR2: SQVTM and ANQGSEA. V lost 5 bases, J lost 2 bases, and 12 bases lay in between.

CDR3 region: CASSLEGRDADTQYF. The CDR3 nucleotides are TGCGCCAGCAGCTTGGAAGGCAGGGATGCAGATACGCAGTATTTT. The chain recombines TRBV5-1 with TRBJ2-3; D might be TRBD1 (5 bases). Between the trimmed V and J ends, which lost 0 bases and 4 bases, there was a span of 12 bases. Germline CDR1 reads SGHRS; CDR2 reads YFSETQ. The CDR3 loop spans 15 amino acids.

The V gene is TRBV7-7, the J gene TRBJ2-5, with 9 bases fitting TRBD2. CDR1 SSHAT and CDR2 FNYEAQ come from the germline V gene (reference sequence). CDR3 length equals 17 residues. V lost 2 bases, J lost 4 bases, and 11 bases stayed unmatched. For the CDR3, the DNA is TGTGCCAGCAGCTTAAGTGTTACGGCGGGAGGGCGAGAGACCCAGTACTTC. It is translated as CASSLSVTAGGRETQYF.

The V and J genes are TRBV10-3 and TRBJ2-4, with D possibly matching TRBD1 (5 bases). The germline gives CDR1 ENHRY, CDR2 SYGVKD. This CDR3 is built from 15 residues. Between the trimmed V and J ends, which lost 2 bases and 0 bases, there was a span of 8 bases. CDR3 in amino acids: CAISEPQGAKNIQYF. CDR3 DNA sequence: TGTGCCATCAGTGAGCCCCAGGGAGCCAAAAACATTCAGTACTTC.

This clonotype was counted at least ten times. The chain uses TRBV3-1 and TRBJ2-1; no definite D call. This CDR3 is built from 11 residues. The V end was cut by 6 bases, the J end by 5 bases, with 5 bases between. Germline V gene data show CDR1 as LGHDT and CDR2 as YNNKEL (reference sequence). The CDR3 sequence: CASRLNNEQFF. The CDR3, as DNA: TGTGCCAGCAGGCTGAACAATGAGCAGTTCTTC.

This clonotype was counted a few times. The chain joins TRBV29-1 to TRBJ2-1; D gene ambiguous. The V end lost 8 bases, the J end lost 1 base, and 12 bases lay between the germline ends. The CDR3 length is 13 residues. Germline CDR1 and CDR2: SQVTM and ANQGSEA. CDR3 amino acids: CSTARTSYNEQFF. The CDR3 nucleotides read TGCAGCACGGCCCGTACTTCCTACAATGAGCAGTTCTTC.

This clonotype has only a few counts. The V gene is TRBV20-1, the J gene TRBJ2-3; D might be TRBD1 (6 bases). The CDR3 is 16 residues long. The germline V gene has CDR1 DFQATT and CDR2 SNEGSKA (reference sequence). V was trimmed by 0 bases and J by 6 bases, leaving 19 bases between them. The CDR3 sequence is CSARDLFQGLRDTQYF. The DNA for the CDR3 is TGCAGTGCTAGAGATTTGTTCCAGGGGCTTAGGGATACGCAGTATTTT.

This clonotype was detected only once. The chain recombines TRBV7-9 with TRBJ1-2, with D perhaps TRBD1 (5 bases). Germline CDR1 is SEHNR and CDR2 is FQNEAQ (reference sequence). The V and J ends lost 6 bases and 6 bases respectively, with 17 bases between them. The CDR3 length is 14 residues. CDR3 sequence reads: CASRLGRGIDGYTF. The CDR3 nucleotides read TGTGCCAGCAGACTCGGACGGGGCATTGATGGCTACACCTTC. The full variable domain, its missing parts supplied by reference TRBV7-9 and TRBJ1-2, is DTGVSQNPRHKITKRGQNVTFRCDPISEHNRLYWYRQTLGQGPEFLTYFQNEAQLEKSRLLSDRFSAERPKGSFSTLEIQRTEQGDSAMYLCASRLGRGIDGYTFGSGTRLTVV.

The rearrangement joins TRBV5-1 to TRBJ2-7; TRBD1 or TRBD2 may be the D gene (5 bases each). Per germline, CDR1 SGHRS and CDR2 YFSETQ. V lost 7 bases and J lost 3, with 14 bases in between. The CDR3 has 13 residues. CDR3 bases: TGCGCCAGCCGTTGGGACGGATTCTACGAGCAGTACTTC. It encodes CASRWDGFYEQYF. The entire variable domain, with the rest obtained from reference TRBV5-1 and TRBJ2-7, is as follows: KAGVTQTPRYLIKTRGQQVTLSCSPISGHRSVSWYQQTPGQGLQFLFEYFSETQRNKGNFPGRFSGRQFSNSRSEMNVSTLELGDSALYLCASRWDGFYEQYFGPGTRLTVT.